The 8 T cell receptor beta chains in this list originate from one sample, sequenced in a study of T-cell reconstitution after alpha-beta-depleted transplantation in children. As it was prepared, the TCRbeta library received unique molecular identifiers. From the PCR reads, TCRdb called clonotypes with MiXCR, one entry per CDR3 protein. The data hold around 580,000 distinct CDR3 sequences, with more than 20% observed a single time. This specimen was PBMCs, taken before TCRalphabeta/CD19-depleted stem cell transplant. These receptors all come from a boy younger than two with Wiskott-Aldrich syndrome, due to receive a stem cell transplant.

V is TRBV27 and J is TRBJ2-7; D is ambiguous. This CDR3 region has 13 residues. Germline-derived CDR1 and CDR2 are MNHEY and SMNVEV (reference sequence). The V end lost 5 bases, the J end lost 0 bases, and 8 bases lay between the germline ends. The DNA for the CDR3 is TGTGCCAGCAGTAGGTTCGGCTCCTACGAGCAGTACTTC. Amino acids: CASSRFGSYEQYF.

The chain combines TRBV20-1 with TRBJ1-5; D is ambiguous. The CDR3 has 12 amino acids. The germline V gene has CDR1 DFQATT and CDR2 SNEGSKA (reference sequence). V was trimmed by 7 bases and J by 2 bases, leaving 9 bases between them. CDR3 sequence: CSGASGNQPQHF. CDR3 coding DNA: TGCAGTGGCGCCTCAGGCAATCAGCCCCAGCATTTT.

This clonotype was counted at least ten times. The chain joins TRBV20-1 to TRBJ2-5; 7 positions match TRBD2. The CDR3 consists of 15 residues. The V segment lost 1 base and the J segment 4 bases; nucleotides outside the gene matches: 9. CDR1 DFQATT and CDR2 SNEGSKA come from the germline V gene (reference sequence). This chain's CDR3 is CSARGPGGFLETQYF. CDR3 nucleotide sequence: TGCAGTGCTAGAGGTCCGGGAGGATTCCTAGAGACCCAGTACTTC.

This clonotype has a handful of counts. The chain carries TRBV6-5 and TRBJ2-1; D perhaps matches TRBD1 (8 bases). With 4 bases removed from V and 5 bases from J, the gap between germline ends came to 15 bases. Looked up from germline, CDR1 is MNHEY and CDR2 is SVGAGI. CDR3 length: 15 residues. Written as DNA, the CDR3 is TGTGCCAGCAGTTCTACAGGGGGGGTGGACAATGAGCAGTTCTTC. As protein: CASSSTGGVDNEQFF.

This clonotype has more than one count but fewer than ten. This chain joins TRBV15 and TRBJ2-7; TRBD2 matches 8 bases. The germline gives CDR1 LNHNV, CDR2 YYDKDF (reference sequence). This CDR3 is 14 amino acids long. V shed 1 base, J shed 5 bases, and the junction held 4 bases outside the gene matches. Written as DNA, the CDR3 is TGTGCCACCAGCAGAGCGGGAGGGCGAAACGAGCAGTACTTC. Residues: CATSRAGGRNEQYF.

This clonotype has a handful of counts. This chain uses TRBV9 with TRBJ1-2; D is undetermined. V lost 0 bases and J lost 5, with 14 bases in between. Germline V gene lookup returns CDR1 SGDLS and CDR2 YYNGEE. This CDR3 has 15 amino acids. In nucleotides, the CDR3 is TGTGCCAGCAGCGTAGGAACAGCTACTTTATATGGCTACACCTTC. Its protein product is CASSVGTATLYGYTF.

This clonotype was observed a handful of times. V usage is TRBV5-6 and J usage is TRBJ2-3, with D uncertain. The CDR3 extends over 15 amino acids. Germline lookup yields CDR1 SGHDT and CDR2 YYEEEE. The V gene lost 4 bases and the J gene lost 1 base, with 13 bases spanning the gap. DNA of the CDR3: TGTGCCAGCAGCCCAAATTGGGCAGGCACAGATACGCAGTATTTT. Amino acid sequence: CASSPNWAGTDTQYF.

The chain recombines TRBV5-1 with TRBJ2-1, with TRBD2 identical over 14 bases. Per germline, CDR1 SGHRS and CDR2 YFSETQ. The CDR3 spans 20 residues. After removal of 0 bases from V and 0 bases from J, the junction contained 8 bases not matched to a gene. CDR3 in DNA: TGCGCCAGCAGCTTGGAGGGCGGACTAGCGGGAGGAGTCTCCTACAATGAGCAGTTCTTC. Residues: CASSLEGGLAGGVSYNEQFF.